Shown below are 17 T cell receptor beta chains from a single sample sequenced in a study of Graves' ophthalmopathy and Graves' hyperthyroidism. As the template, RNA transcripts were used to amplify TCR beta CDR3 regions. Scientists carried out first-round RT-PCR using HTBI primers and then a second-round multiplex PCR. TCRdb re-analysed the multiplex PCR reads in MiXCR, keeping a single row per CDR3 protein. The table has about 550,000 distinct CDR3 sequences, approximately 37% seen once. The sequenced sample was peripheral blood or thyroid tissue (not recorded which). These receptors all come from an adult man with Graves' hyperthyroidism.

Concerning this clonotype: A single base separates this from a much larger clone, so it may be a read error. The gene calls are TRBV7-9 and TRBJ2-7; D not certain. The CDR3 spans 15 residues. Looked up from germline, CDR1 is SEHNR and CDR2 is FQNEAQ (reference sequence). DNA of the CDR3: TGCGCCAGCAGCCAAGATGGCGGCGGAACCTACGACCAGTACTTC. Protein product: CASSQDGGGTYDQYF.

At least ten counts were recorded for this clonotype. The CDR3 DNA reads as TGTGCCAGTAAACGCGGGACAGGGGGACAAGAGACCCAGTACTTC. It translates to CASKRGTGGQETQYF. The J gene is TRBJ2-5, the V gene TRBV19; 11 bases are shared with TRBD1. Germline CDR1 is LNHDA and CDR2 is SQIVND (reference sequence). V dropped 7 bases and J dropped 2; count of bases not matched to a gene: 6. The CDR3 consists of 15 residues.

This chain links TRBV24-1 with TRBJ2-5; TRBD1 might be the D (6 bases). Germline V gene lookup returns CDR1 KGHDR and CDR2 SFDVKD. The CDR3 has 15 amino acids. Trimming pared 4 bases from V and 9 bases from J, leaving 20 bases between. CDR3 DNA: TGTGCCACCAGTGAAACAGGGAGAGGGAATCAGCCCCAGTACTTC. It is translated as CATSETGRGNQPQYF.

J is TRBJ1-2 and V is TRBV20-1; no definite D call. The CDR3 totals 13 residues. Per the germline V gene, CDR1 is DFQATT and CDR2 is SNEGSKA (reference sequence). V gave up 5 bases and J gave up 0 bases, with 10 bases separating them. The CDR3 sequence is CSAETGANYGYTF. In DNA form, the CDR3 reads TGCAGTGCTGAAACCGGGGCTAACTATGGCTACACCTTC.

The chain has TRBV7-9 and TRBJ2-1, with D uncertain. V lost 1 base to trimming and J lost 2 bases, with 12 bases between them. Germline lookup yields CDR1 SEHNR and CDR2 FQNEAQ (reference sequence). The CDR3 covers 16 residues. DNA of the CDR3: TGTGCCAGCAGCTTAGACAGATTGTCCGCCTACAATGAGCAGTTCTTC. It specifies CASSLDRLSAYNEQFF.

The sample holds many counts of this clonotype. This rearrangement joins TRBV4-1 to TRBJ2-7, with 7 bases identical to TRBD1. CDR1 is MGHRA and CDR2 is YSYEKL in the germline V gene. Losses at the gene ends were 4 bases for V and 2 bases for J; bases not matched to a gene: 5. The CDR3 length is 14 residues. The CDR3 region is CASSPQGETYEQYF. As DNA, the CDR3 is TGCGCCAGCAGCCCTCAGGGGGAGACCTACGAGCAGTACTTC.

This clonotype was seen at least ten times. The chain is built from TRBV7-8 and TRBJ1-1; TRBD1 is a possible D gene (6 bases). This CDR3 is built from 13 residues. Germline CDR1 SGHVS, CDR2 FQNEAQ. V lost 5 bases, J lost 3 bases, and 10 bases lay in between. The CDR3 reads CASSQNRDTEAFF. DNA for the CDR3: TGTGCCAGCAGCCAAAACAGGGACACTGAAGCTTTCTTT. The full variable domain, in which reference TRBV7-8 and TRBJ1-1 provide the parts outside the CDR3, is GAGVSQSPRYKVAKRGQDVALRCDPISGHVSLFWYQQALGQGPEFLTYFQNEAQLDKSGLPSDRFFAERPEGSVSTLKIQRTQQEDSAVYLCASSQNRDTEAFFGQGTRLTVV.

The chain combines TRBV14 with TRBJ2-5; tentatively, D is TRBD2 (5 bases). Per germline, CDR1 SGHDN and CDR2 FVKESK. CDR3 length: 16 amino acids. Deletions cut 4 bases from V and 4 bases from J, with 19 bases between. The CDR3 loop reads CASSPLGRGFRETQYF. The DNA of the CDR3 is TGTGCCAGCAGCCCCCTAGGACGGGGATTTAGAGAGACCCAGTACTTC.

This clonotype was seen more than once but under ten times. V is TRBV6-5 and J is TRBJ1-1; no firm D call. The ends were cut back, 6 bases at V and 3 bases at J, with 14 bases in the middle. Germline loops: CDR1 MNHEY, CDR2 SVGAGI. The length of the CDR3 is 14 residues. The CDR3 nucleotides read TGTGCCAGCAGAACGGACGGCCGTCACACTGAAGCTTTCTTT. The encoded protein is CASRTDGRHTEAFF.

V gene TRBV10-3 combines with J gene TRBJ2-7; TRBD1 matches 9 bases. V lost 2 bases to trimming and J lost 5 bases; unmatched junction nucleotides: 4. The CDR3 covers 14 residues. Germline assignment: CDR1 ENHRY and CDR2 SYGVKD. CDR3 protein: CAISEGDRAHEQYF. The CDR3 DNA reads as TGTGCCATCAGTGAGGGGGACAGGGCTCACGAGCAGTACTTC.

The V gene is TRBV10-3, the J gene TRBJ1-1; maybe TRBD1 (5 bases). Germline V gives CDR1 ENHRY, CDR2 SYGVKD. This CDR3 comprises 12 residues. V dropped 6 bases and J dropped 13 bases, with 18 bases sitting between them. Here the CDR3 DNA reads TGTGCCATCAGCCAGAGCGGGGGGGTTATTTTCTTT. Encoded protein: CAISQSGGVIFF.

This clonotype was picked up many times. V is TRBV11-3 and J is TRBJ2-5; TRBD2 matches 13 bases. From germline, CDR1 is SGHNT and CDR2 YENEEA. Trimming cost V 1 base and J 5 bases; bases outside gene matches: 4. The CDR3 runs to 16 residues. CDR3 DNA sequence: TGTGCCAGCAGCTTAGGGACTAGCGGGAGATCTGAGACCCAGTACTTC. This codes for CASSLGTSGRSETQYF.

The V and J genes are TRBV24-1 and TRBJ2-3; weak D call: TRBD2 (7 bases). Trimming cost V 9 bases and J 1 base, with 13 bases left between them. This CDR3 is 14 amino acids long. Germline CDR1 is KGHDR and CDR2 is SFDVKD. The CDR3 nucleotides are TGTGCCACCCGAGGGGGGGGAGGCACAGATACGCAGTATTTT. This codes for CATRGGGGTDTQYF.

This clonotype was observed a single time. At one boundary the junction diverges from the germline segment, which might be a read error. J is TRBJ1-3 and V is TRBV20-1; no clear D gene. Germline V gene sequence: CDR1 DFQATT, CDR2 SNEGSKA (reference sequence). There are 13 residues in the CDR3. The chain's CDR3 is CSASGNSGSTIYF. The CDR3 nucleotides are TGCAGTGCTAGCGGAAACTCTGGAAGCACCATATATTTT.

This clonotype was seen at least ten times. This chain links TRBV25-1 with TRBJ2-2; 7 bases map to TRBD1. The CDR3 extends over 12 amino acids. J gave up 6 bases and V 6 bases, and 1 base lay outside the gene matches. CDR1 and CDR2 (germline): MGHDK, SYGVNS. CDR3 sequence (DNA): TGTGCCAGCAGAACAGGGGCCGGGGAGCTGTTTTTT. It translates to CASRTGAGELFF.

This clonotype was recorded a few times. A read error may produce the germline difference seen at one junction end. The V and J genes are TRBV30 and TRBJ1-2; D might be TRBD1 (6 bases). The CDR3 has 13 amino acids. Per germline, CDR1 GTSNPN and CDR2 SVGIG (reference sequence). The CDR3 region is CANLDSSGYGYTF. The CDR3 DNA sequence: TGCGCAAACCTGGACAGCTCGGGGTATGGCTACACCTTC.

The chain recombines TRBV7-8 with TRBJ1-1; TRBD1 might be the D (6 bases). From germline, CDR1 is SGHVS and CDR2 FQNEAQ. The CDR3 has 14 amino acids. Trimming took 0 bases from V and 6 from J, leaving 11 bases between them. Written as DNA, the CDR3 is TGTGCCAGCAGCTTAGCGACAGGAGTGGCTGAAGCTTTCTTT. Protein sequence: CASSLATGVAEAFF.